The sequence of this T cell receptor beta chain was determined in a study of lymphopenia after photon versus proton radiotherapy. As concerns this clone: The antigen remains undetermined.

Profiled with immunoSEQ multiplex PCR; TCRdb holds only in-frame clones, not every one. The sample has about 30,000 clones; 94% are singletons. CDR3 length: 15 residues. CDR1 is LGHNA, CDR2 YSLEER, per germline. Trimming took off 4 bases at V and 1 base at J, with 14 bases between the two ends. Study results and limitations: After lymphocyte nadir, photon-treated repertoires showed oligoclonal expansion, especially CD8+ Temra. Under photons, naive T cells and diversity fell while effector/memory populations rose.

Source: peripheral blood, taken from a patient treated with photon-based radiotherapy. V and J are TRBV4-3 and TRBJ2-7; D tentatively reads TRBD1 or TRBD2 (5 bases each). The sequence came from a woman in her fifties or sixties with cholangiocarcinoma. CDR3 residues: CASSPSGTGSYEQYF. CDR3 nucleotides: TGCGCCAGCAGCCCCTCCGGGACGGGGTCCTACGAGCAGTACTTC.